The present TCR beta chain was sequenced within a study of blood T cell repertoires in COVID-19. Study as a whole: COVID-19 samples collected from the United States, Italy and Spain covered acute and convalescent phases. The analysed material was cDNA or gDNA that came from T cells, B-cell-depleted T cells, or PBMCs.

Authors' analysis steps: Reference gene primer amplification yielded estimated nucleated cell counts. This table comes from immunoSEQ multiplex PCR, and its TCRdb copy is limited to in-frame clones, with some not included. For V, J and clone size, that table is used; D and trimming come from the DNA. The sample records 65,000 to 85,000 clones, over 65% being singletons. The CDR3 contains 13 residues. The trim removed 6 bases at V and 4 bases at J, leaving 5 bases unmatched. The TCR comes from a man aged 45 to 65 with active or convalescent COVID-19. The genes are TRBV12-3 or TRBV12-4 and TRBJ1-2; 7 positions match TRBD1. Sequencing used peripheral blood. Here the CDR3 reads CASRYGTVYGYTF. CDR3 in DNA: TGTGCCAGCAGGTACGGGACAGTCTATGGCTACACCTTC.